The rows below give T cell receptor beta chains drawn from one sample of a study of blood T cell repertoires in COVID-19. Measured with immunoSEQ multiplex PCR; TCRdb has only the in-frame clones, and not every one. The sample includes tens of thousands of clones, more than 60% of them seen just once. Source material: peripheral blood. The receptors shown here come from an elderly woman with active or convalescent COVID-19. Each CDR3 is given with its conserved first and last residue. D genes are given only for firm matches. Clone size is given for some rows only: seen once, a few or many times, or a class if the clone is expanded.

j_call cdr3_length d_call v_call clone_size cdr3_nt cdr3_aa
TRBJ2-7 13 - TRBV12-3/TRBV12-4 - TGTGCCAGCAGTTTAGTCGGAGGAAACGAGCAGTACTTC CASSLVGGNEQYF
TRBJ1-5 14 TRBD1 TRBV5-6 - TGTGCCAGCAGCCTGGGACAGGCCGGCGAGCCCCAGCATTTT CASSLGQAGEPQHF
TRBJ1-5 14 TRBD1 TRBV18 few TGTGCCAGCTCACCAGACAGGGCTAATCAGCCCCAGCATTTT CASSPDRANQPQHF
TRBJ1-5 13 - TRBV6-5 once TGTGCCAGCAGTACACAGGGCGGGCAGCCCCAGCATTTT CASSTQGGQPQHF
TRBJ1-5 15 - TRBV19 once TGTGCCAGTAGTATTGACAGTTACGGCAATCAGCCCCAGCATTTT CASSIDSYGNQPQHF
TRBJ1-1 13 TRBD1 TRBV5-6 - TGTGCCAGCAGCCCGACAGGGGTTACTGAAGCTTTCTTT CASSPTGVTEAFF
TRBJ2-7 14 - TRBV7-3 few TGTGCCAGCAGCTCCTCCGGGACCAGGGGCGAGCAGTACTTC CASSSSGTRGEQYF
TRBJ2-7 16 TRBD2 TRBV7-2 - TGTGCCAGCAGCCTCGGGACTAGCGGGGGGGACTACGAGCAGTACTTC CASSLGTSGGDYEQYF
TRBJ2-5 13 - TRBV6-5 - TGTGCCAGCAGACCCCCAGCGCAAGAGACCCAGTACTTC CASRPPAQETQYF
TRBJ1-4 16 - TRBV5-5 - TGTGCCAGCAGCTATGAACAGGGTCCGGCTAATGAAAAACTGTTTTTT CASSYEQGPANEKLFF
TRBJ1-6 15 - TRBV19 - TGTGCCAGTAGTATGGGGCAGGGAATTAATTCACCCCTCCACTTT CASSMGQGINSPLHF
TRBJ1-4 17 TRBD1 TRBV9 - TGTGCCAGCAGCGGGGACAGTGATTTAGAGACTAATGAAAAACTGTTTTTT CASSGDSDLETNEKLFF